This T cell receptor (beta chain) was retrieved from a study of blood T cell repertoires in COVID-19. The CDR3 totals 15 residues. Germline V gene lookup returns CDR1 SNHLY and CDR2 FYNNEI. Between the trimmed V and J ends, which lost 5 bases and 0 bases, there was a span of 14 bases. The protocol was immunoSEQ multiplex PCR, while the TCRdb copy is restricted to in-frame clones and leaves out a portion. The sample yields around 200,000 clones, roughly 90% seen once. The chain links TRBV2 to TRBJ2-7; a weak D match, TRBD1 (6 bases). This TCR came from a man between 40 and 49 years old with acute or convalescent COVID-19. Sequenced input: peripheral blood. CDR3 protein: CASSQDRHDSYEQYF. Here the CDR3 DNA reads TGTGCCAGCAGTCAAGACAGGCACGACTCCTACGAGCAGTACTTC.